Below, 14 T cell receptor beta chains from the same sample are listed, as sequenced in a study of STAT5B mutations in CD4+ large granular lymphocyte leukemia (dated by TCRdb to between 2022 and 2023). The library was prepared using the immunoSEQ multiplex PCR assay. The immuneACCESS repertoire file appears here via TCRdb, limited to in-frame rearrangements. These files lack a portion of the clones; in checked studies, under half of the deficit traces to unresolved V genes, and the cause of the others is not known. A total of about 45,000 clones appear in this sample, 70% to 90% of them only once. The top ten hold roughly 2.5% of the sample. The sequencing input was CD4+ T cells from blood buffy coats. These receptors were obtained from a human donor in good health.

CDR3 sequence (DNA): TGTGCCAGCAGTTTATCGGGGGCAGCGCGAGAGCAGTACTTC. Encoded protein: CASSLSGAAREQYF. This sequence joins TRBV28 and TRBJ2-7, with D possibly called TRBD1 or TRBD2 (6 bases each). This CDR3 has 14 amino acids. V lost 1 base, J lost 7 bases, and 14 bases lay in between. Per the germline V gene, CDR1 is MDHEN and CDR2 is SYDVKM.

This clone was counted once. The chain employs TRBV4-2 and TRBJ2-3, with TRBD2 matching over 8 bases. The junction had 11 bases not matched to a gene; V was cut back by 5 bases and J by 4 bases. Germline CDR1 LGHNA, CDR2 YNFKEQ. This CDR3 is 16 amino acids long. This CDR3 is CASSTQRASGSDTQYF. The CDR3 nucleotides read TGTGCCAGCAGCACCCAAAGGGCTAGCGGGTCAGATACGCAGTATTTT.

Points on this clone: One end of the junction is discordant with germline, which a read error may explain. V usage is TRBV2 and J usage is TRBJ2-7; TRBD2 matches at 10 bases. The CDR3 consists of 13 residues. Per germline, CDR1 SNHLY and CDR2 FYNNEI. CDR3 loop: CASSEYLAGEPGF. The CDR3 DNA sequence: TGTGCCAGCAGTGAATATCTAGCGGGAGAGCCAGGTTTC.

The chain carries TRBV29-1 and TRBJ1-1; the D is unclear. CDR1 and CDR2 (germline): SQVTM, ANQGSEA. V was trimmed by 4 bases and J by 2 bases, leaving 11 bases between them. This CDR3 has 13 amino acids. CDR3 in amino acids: CSVVHSYNTEAFF. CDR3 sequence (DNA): TGCAGCGTTGTCCACAGCTATAACACTGAAGCTTTCTTT.

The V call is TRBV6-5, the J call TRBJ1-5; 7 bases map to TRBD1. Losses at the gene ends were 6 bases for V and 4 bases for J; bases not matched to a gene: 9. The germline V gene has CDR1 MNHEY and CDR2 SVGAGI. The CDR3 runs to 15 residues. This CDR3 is CASRRTDRINQPQHF. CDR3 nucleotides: TGTGCCAGCAGACGAACGGACAGGATTAATCAGCCCCAGCATTTT.

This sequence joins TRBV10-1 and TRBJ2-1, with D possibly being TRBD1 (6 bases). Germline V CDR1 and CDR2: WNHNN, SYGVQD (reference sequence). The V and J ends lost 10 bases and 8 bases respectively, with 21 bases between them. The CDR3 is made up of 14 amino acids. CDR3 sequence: CANMTGPRGYEQFF. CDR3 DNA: TGCGCCAATATGACAGGTCCCCGGGGATATGAGCAGTTCTTC.

CDR3 coding DNA: TGTGCCAGCAGCGTAGGACGGTACTCCTACGAGCAGTACTTC. Protein product: CASSVGRYSYEQYF. The rearrangement joins TRBV9 to TRBJ2-7; D not certain. The ends were cut back, 0 bases at V and 0 bases at J, with 7 bases in the middle. CDR3 size: 14 residues. Germline CDR1 SGDLS, CDR2 YYNGEE.

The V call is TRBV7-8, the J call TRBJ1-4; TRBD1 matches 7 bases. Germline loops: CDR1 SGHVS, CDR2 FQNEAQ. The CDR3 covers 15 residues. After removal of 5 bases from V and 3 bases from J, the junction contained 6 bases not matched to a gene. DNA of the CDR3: TGTGCCAGCAGCCCCCGAAGGGGGCCTAATGAAAAACTGTTTTTT. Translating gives CASSPRRGPNEKLFF.

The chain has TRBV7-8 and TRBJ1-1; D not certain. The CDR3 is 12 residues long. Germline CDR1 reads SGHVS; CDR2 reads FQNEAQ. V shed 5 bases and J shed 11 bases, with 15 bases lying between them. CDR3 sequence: CASSRGEEQAFF. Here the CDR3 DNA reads TGTGCCAGCAGCCGCGGGGAGGAGCAGGCTTTCTTT.

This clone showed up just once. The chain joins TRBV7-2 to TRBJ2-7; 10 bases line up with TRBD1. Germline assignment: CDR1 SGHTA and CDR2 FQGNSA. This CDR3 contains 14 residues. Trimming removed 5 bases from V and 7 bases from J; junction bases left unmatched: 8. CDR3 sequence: CASSPGQGFLEQYF. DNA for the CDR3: TGTGCCAGCAGCCCGGGACAGGGGTTCTTAGAGCAGTACTTC.

The CDR3: CASSRGTQRTEKLFF. The CDR3 DNA sequence: TGTGCCAGCAGCCGAGGGACCCAACGGACTGAAAAACTGTTTTTT. The V and J genes are TRBV5-6 and TRBJ1-4; weak D call: TRBD1 (5 bases). Between the trimmed V and J ends, which lost 4 bases and 7 bases, there was a span of 17 bases. CDR1 and CDR2 from the germline V gene are SGHDT and YYEEEE. The CDR3 contains 15 residues.

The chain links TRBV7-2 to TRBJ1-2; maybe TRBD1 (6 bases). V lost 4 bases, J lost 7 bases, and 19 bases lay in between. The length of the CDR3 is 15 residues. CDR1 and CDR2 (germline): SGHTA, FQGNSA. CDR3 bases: TGTGCCAGCAGCTCCCAATTAACAGGGCAGGGTGGCTACACCTTC. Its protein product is CASSSQLTGQGGYTF.

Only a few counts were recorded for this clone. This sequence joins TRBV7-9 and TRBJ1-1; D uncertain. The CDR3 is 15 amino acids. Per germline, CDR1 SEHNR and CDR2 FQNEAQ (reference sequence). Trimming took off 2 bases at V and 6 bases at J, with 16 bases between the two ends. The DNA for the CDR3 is TGTGCCAGCAGCTTACTAGACACGGCAGCCCCTGAAGCTTTCTTT. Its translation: CASSLLDTAAPEAFF.

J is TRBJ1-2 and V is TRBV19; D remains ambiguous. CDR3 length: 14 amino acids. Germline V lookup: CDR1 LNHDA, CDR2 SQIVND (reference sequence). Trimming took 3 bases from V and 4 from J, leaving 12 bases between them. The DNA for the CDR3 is TGTGCCAGTAGTATTGGAACAGTAGTCTATGGCTACACCTTC. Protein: CASSIGTVVYGYTF. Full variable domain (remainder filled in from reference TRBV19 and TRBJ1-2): DGGITQSPKYLFRKEGQNVTLSCEQNLNHDAMYWYRQDPGQGLRLIYYSQIVNDFQKGDIAEGYSVSREKKESFPLTVTSAQKNPTAFYLCASSIGTVVYGYTFGSGTRLTVV.